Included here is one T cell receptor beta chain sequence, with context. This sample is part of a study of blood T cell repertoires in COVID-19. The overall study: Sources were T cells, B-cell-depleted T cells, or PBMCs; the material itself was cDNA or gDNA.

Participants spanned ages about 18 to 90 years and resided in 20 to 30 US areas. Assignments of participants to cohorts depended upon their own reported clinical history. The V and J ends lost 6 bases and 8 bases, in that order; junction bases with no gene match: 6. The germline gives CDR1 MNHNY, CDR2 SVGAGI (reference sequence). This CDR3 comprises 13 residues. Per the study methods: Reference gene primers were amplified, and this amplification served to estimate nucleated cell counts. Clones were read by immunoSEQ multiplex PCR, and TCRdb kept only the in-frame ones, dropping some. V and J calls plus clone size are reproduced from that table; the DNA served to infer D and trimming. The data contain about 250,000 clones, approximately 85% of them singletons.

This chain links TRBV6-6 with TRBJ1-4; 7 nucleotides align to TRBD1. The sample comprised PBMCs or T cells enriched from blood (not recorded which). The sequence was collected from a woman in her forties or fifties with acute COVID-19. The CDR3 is CASSLAGGEKLFF. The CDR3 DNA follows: TGTGCCAGCAGCTTGGCAGGGGGGGAAAAACTGTTTTTT.